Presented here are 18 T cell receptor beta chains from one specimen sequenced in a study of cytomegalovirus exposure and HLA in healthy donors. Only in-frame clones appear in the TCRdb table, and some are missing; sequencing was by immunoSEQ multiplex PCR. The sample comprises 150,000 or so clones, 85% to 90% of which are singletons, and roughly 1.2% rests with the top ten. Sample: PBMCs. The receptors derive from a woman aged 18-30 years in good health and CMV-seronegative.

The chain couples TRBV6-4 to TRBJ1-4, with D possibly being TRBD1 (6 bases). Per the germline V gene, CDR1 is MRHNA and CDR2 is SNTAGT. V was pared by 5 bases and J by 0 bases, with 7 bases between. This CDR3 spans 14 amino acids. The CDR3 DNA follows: TGTGCCAGCAGTCCAGGGGCAACTAATGAAAAACTGTTTTTT. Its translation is CASSPGATNEKLFF.

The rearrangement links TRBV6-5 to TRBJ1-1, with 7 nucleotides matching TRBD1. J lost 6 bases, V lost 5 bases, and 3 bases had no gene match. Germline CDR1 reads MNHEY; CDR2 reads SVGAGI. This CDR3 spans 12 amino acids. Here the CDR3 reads CASSKGGSEAFF. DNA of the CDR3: TGTGCCAGCAGTAAAGGGGGCTCTGAAGCTTTCTTT.

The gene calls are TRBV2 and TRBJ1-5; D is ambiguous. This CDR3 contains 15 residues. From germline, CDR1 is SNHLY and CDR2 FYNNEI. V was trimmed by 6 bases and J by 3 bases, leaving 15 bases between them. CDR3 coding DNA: TGTGCCAGCAGGGTGTCGGTCGGTCCCAATCAGCCCCAGCATTTT. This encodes CASRVSVGPNQPQHF.

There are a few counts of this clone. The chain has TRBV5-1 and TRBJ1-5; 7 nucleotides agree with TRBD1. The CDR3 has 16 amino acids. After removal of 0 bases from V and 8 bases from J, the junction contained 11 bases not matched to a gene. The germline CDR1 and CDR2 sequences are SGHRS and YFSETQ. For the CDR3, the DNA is TGCGCCAGCAGCTTGGGGGTAGGGGGCGATTCCGAGCCCCAGCATTTT. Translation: CASSLGVGGDSEPQHF.

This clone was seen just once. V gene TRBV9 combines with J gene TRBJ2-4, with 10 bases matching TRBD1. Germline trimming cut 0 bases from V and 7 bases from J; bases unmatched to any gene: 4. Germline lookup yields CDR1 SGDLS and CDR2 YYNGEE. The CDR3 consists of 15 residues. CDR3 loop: CASSVGQGAANIQYF. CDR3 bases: TGTGCCAGCAGCGTAGGACAGGGGGCAGCGAACATTCAGTACTTC.

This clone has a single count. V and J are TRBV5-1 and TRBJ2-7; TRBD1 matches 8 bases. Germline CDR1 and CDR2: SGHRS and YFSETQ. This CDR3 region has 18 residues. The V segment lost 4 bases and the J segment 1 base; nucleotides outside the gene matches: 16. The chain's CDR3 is CASSQQPTSTGASYEQYF. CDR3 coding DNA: TGCGCCAGCAGCCAACAACCCACTTCGACAGGGGCGTCCTACGAGCAGTACTTC.

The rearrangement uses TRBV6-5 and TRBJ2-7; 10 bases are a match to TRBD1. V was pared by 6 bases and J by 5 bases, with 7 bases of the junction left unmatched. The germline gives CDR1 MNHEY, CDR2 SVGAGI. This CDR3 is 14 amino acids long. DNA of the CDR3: TGTGCCAGCAGACCCGGGACAGGGGTGAACGAGCAGTACTTC. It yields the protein CASRPGTGVNEQYF.

The CDR3 sequence is CASSLYKYTGELFF. The CDR3 nucleotides read TGTGCCAGCAGCTTGTACAAGTACACCGGGGAGCTGTTTTTT. The V gene is TRBV5-6, the J gene TRBJ2-2; no clear D. The V gene's germline CDR1 is SGHDT and CDR2 YYEEEE. V gave up 1 base and J gave up 3 bases, with 7 bases separating them. The CDR3 loop spans 14 amino acids.

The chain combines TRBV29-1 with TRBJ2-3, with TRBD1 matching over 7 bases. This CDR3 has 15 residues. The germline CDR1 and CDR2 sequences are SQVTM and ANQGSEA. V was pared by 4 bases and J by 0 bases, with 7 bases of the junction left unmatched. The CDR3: CSVGHAQGSTDTQYF. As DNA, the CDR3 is TGCAGCGTTGGCCACGCACAGGGGAGCACAGATACGCAGTATTTT.

CDR3 residues: CASSERFDRVDEQYF. DNA of the CDR3: TGTGCCAGCAGCGAACGATTTGACAGGGTTGACGAGCAGTACTTC. V and J are TRBV7-6 and TRBJ2-7; 7 bases line up with TRBD1. This CDR3 has 15 amino acids. The V segment lost 5 bases and the J segment 5 bases; nucleotides outside the gene matches: 12. The germline gives CDR1 SGHVS, CDR2 FNYEAQ.

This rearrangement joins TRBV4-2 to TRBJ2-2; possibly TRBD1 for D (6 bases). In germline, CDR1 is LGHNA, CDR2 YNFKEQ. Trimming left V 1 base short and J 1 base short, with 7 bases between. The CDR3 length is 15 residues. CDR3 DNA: TGTGCCAGCAGCCAAGGAGGGGGGAACACCGGGGAGCTGTTTTTT. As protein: CASSQGGGNTGELFF.

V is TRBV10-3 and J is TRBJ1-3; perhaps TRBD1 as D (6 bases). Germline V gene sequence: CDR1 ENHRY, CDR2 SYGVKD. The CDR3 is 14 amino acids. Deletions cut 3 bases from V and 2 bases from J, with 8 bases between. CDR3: CAISDPGAGNTIYF. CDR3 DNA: TGTGCCATCAGTGACCCAGGGGCTGGAAACACCATATATTTT.

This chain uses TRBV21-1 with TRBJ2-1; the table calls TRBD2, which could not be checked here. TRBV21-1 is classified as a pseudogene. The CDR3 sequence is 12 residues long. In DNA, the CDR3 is TGTGCCACCTTCTGTGCGGGCCTCGAGCAGTTCTTC. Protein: CATFCAGLEQFF.

The DNA for the CDR3 is TGTGCCAGCAGCTTAGGGCCGCTGAACCAGCCCCAGCATTTT. Protein sequence: CASSLGPLNQPQHF. The rearrangement uses TRBV11-2 and TRBJ1-5; no clear D gene. Trimming shortened V by 1 base and J by 7 bases, and 11 bases separated the two germline ends. Germline V gene data show CDR1 as SGHAT and CDR2 as FQNNGV. The CDR3 totals 14 residues.

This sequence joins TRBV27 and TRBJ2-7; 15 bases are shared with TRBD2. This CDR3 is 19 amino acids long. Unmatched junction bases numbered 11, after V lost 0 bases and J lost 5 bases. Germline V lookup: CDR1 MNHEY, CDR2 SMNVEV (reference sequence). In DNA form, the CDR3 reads TGTGCCAGCAGTTTATCGGAGGGACTAGCGGGGGGCCCCCCCCACGAGCAGTACTTC. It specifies CASSLSEGLAGGPPHEQYF.

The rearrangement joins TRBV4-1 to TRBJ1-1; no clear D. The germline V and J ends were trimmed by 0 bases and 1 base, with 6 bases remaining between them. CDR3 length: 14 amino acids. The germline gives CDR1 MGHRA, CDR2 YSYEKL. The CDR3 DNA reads TGCGCCAGCAGCCAAGAGCGGGAGAACACTGAAGCTTTCTTT. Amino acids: CASSQERENTEAFF.

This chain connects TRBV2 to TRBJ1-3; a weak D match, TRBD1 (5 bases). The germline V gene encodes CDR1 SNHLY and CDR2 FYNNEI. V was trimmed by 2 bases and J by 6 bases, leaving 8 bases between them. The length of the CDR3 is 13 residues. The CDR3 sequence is CASSENGQNTIYF. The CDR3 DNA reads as TGTGCCAGCAGTGAAAACGGACAAAACACCATATATTTT.

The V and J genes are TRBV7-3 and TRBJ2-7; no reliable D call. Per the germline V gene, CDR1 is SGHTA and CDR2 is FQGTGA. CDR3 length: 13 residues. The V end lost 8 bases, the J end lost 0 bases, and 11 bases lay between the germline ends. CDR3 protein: CASGELSSYEQYF. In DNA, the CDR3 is TGTGCCAGCGGAGAGCTAAGCTCCTACGAGCAGTACTTC.